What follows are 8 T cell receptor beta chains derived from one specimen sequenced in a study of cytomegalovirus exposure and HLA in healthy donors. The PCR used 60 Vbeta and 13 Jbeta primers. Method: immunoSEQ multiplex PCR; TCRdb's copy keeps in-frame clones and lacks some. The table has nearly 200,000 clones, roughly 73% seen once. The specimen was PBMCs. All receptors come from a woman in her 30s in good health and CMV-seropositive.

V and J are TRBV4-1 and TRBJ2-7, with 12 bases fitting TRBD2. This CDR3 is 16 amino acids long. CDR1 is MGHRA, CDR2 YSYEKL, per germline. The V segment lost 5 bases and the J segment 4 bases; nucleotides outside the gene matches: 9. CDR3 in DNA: TGCGCCAGCAGCTTGGCTAGCGGGGGGGCAGGTTACGAGCAGTACTTC. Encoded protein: CASSLASGGAGYEQYF.

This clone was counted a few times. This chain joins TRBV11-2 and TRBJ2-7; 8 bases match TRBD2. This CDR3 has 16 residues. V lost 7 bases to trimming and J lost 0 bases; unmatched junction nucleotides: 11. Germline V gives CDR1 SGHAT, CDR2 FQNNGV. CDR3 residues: CASTRGGRKDSYEQYF. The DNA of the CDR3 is TGTGCCAGCACCCGTGGCGGGAGGAAGGACTCCTACGAGCAGTACTTC.

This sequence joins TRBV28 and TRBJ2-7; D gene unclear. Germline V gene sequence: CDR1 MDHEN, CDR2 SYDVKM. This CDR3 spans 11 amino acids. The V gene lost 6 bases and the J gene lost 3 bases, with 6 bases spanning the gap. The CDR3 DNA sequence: TGTGCCAGCAGCCAAAACTACGAGCAGTACTTC. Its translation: CASSQNYEQYF.

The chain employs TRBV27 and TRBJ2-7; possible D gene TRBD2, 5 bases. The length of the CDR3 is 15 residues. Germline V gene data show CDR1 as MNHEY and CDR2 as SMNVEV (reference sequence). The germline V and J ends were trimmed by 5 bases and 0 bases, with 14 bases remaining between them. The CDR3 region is CASSRGGTSSYEQYF. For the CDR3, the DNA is TGTGCCAGCAGTAGAGGAGGCACGAGCTCCTACGAGCAGTACTTC.

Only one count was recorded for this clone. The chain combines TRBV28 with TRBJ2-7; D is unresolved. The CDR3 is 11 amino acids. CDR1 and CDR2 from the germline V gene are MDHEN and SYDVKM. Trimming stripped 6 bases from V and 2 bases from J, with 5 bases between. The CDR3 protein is CASSPTYEQYF. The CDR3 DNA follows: TGTGCCAGCAGCCCCACCTACGAGCAGTACTTC. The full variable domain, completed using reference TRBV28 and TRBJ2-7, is DVKVTQSSRYLVKRTGEKVFLECVQDMDHENMFWYRQDPGLGLRLIYFSYDVKMKEKGDIPEGYSVSREKKERFSLILESASTNQTSMYLCASSPTYEQYFGPGTRLTVT.

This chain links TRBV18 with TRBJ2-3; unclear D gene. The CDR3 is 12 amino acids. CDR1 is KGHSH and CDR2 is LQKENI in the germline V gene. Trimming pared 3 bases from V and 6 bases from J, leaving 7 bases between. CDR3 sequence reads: CASSPRVDTQYF. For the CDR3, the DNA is TGTGCCAGCTCACCCCGAGTGGATACGCAGTATTTT.

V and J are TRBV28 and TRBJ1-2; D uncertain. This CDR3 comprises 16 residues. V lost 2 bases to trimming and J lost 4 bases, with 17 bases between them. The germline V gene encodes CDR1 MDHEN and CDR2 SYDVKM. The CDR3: CASSLVAGVPPYGYTF. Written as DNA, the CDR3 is TGTGCCAGCAGTTTAGTCGCAGGTGTTCCCCCCTATGGCTACACCTTC.

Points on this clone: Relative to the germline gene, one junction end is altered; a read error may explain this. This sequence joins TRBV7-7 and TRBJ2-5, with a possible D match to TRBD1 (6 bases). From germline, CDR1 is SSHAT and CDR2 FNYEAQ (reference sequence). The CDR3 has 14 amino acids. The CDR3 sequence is CASSSRGAQETQYF. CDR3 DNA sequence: TGTGCTAGCAGCTCCAGGGGTGCACAAGAGACCCAGTACTTC.